This record covers a single T cell receptor beta chain. This record comes from a study of shared clonotypes between healthy human individuals. The overall study: The people who gave samples were a couple of women and a few men aged 18 to 49.

Only in-frame clones appear in the TCRdb table, and some are missing; sequencing was by immunoSEQ multiplex PCR. The table lists around 510,000 clones, about 96% of them singletons. Per the germline V gene, CDR1 is KGHSH and CDR2 is LQKENI. With 2 bases clipped from V and 1 base from J, the junction kept 13 bases outside the gene matches. The CDR3 is 19 amino acids. The clonotype comes from a woman aged 25-40 years in good health. The chain combines TRBV18 with TRBJ1-2; 10 bases line up with TRBD1. Sample: naive CD4+ T cells sorted from blood. As for subset: CD45RA+ positively selected. This CDR3 is CASSPSSVSGTGVNYGYTF. The CDR3 DNA is TGTGCCAGCTCACCATCATCGGTTTCCGGGACAGGGGTTAACTATGGCTACACCTTC. The entire variable domain, with the rest obtained from reference TRBV18 and TRBJ1-2, is as follows: NAGVMQNPRHLVRRRGQEARLRCSPMKGHSHVYWYRQLPEEGLKFMVYLQKENIIDESGMPKERFSAEFPKEGPSILRIQQVVRGDSAAYFCASSPSSVSGTGVNYGYTFGSGTRLTVV.